These 22 T cell receptor beta chains originate from one sample sequenced in a study of STAT5B mutations in CD4+ large granular lymphocyte leukemia. TCRdb's copy holds only in-frame clones and misses some; the assay was immunoSEQ multiplex PCR. The sample has approximately 24,000 clones; 81% are singletons. Sequenced input: CD4+ T cells from blood buffy coats. The receptors were gathered from a human donor in good health.

This chain joins TRBV28 and TRBJ2-3; 8 bases are a match to TRBD2. This CDR3 is 14 amino acids long. The germline CDR1 and CDR2 sequences are MDHEN and SYDVKM. The V gene end was trimmed by 6 bases and the J gene end by 4 bases; junction bases not matched to a gene: 6. Here the CDR3 DNA reads TGTGCCAGCAGATCGGCGGGGGGACCAGATACGCAGTATTTT. Its protein product is CASRSAGGPDTQYF.

CDR3: CASSPAAGMRDTQYF. The CDR3 DNA is TGTGCCAGCTCCCCCGCCGCAGGGATGAGAGATACGCAGTATTTT. The V call is TRBV18, the J call TRBJ2-3, with D possibly matching TRBD1 (5 bases). CDR3 length: 15 amino acids. Germline CDR1 KGHSH, CDR2 LQKENI. V was clipped by 6 bases and J by 5 bases, with 18 bases between them.

This chain uses TRBV9 with TRBJ1-2; no clear D gene. Between the trimmed V and J ends, which lost 7 bases and 1 base, there was a span of 11 bases. The CDR3 sequence is 13 residues long. Germline V gene data show CDR1 as SGDLS and CDR2 as YYNGEE. The CDR3 nucleotides read TGTGCCAGCTCCCCGGACCTTAACTATGGCTACACCTTC. It specifies CASSPDLNYGYTF. Combining the CDR3 with reference TRBV9 and TRBJ1-2 gives the whole variable domain DSGVTQTPKHLITATGQRVTLRCSPRSGDLSVYWYQQSLDQGLQFLIQYYNGEERAKGNILERFSAQQFPDLHSELNLSSLELGDSALYFCASSPDLNYGYTFGSGTRLTVV.

This clone occurred a few times. V and J are TRBV6-7 and TRBJ1-6, with D maybe TRBD1 (6 bases). TRBV6-7 is sorted into the ORF group, with uncertain function. Trimming removed 2 bases at V and 13 bases at J, with 9 bases between. There are 12 residues in the CDR3. This CDR3 is CASSYTGFPLHF. The CDR3 nucleotides are TGTGCCAGCAGTTACACAGGGTTTCCCCTCCACTTT.

This clone was counted a single time. The chain is built from TRBV6-6 and TRBJ2-2, with a tentative D call TRBD1 (5 bases). Per the germline V gene, CDR1 is MNHNY and CDR2 is SVGAGI (reference sequence). This CDR3 contains 14 residues. V was clipped by 4 bases and J by 1 base, with 7 bases between them. In nucleotides, the CDR3 is TGTGCCAGCAGTTTCCAGGGGAACACCGGGGAGCTGTTTTTT. Its protein is CASSFQGNTGELFF.

This chain uses TRBV28 with TRBJ1-4, with TRBD1 matching 7 bases. The germline V gene encodes CDR1 MDHEN and CDR2 SYDVKM. The CDR3 has 15 residues. J lost 3 bases, V lost 6 bases, and 7 bases had no gene match. The CDR3 bases are TGTGCCAGCAGCTCTCTTGGGACAGCTAATGAAAAACTGTTTTTT. Translation gives CASSSLGTANEKLFF.

The chain recombines TRBV28 with TRBJ2-7; 9 bases line up with TRBD1. Looked up from germline, CDR1 is MDHEN and CDR2 is SYDVKM. J was trimmed by 1 base and V by 6 bases; bases with no gene match: 4. The CDR3 extends over 14 amino acids. CDR3 bases: TGTGCCAGCAGCCCCGGGACAGGGTCCTACGAGCAGTACGTC. Encoded protein: CASSPGTGSYEQYV.

This chain uses TRBV4-2 with TRBJ2-5, with 7 bases that match TRBD1. The CDR3 sequence is 16 residues long. Germline-derived CDR1 and CDR2 are LGHNA and YNFKEQ. V trimming: 1 base; J trimming: 4 bases; junction bases outside the gene matches: 9. The DNA for the CDR3 is TGTGCCAGCAGCCAAGCGACAGGGACGCTCCCAGAGACCCAGTACTTC. This gives the protein CASSQATGTLPETQYF.

The chain recombines TRBV11-1 with TRBJ2-7; 7 positions match TRBD1. Germline V gene lookup returns CDR1 SGHAT and CDR2 FQDESV (reference sequence). V trimming: 2 bases; J trimming: 6 bases; junction bases outside the gene matches: 4. The CDR3 covers 13 residues. CDR3 residues: CASSLLQGSEQYV. The CDR3 DNA is TGTGCCAGCAGCTTACTACAGGGGTCCGAGCAGTACGTC.

This clone has a handful of counts. The V call is TRBV18, the J call TRBJ1-5; the D is unclear. This CDR3 spans 15 amino acids. Trimming left V 6 bases short and J 3 bases short, with 15 bases between. Germline V gene sequence: CDR1 KGHSH, CDR2 LQKENI. The CDR3 sequence is CASSMMDGLNQPQHF. As DNA, the CDR3 is TGTGCCAGCTCGATGATGGACGGGCTCAATCAGCCCCAGCATTTT.

This chain connects TRBV9 to TRBJ1-5; 7 nucleotides match TRBD1. CDR3 length equals 14 residues. V lost 0 bases and J lost 7; bases outside the gene matches: 4. Germline V lookup: CDR1 SGDLS, CDR2 YYNGEE. This chain's CDR3 is CASSVDATGQPQHF. The CDR3 DNA is TGTGCCAGCAGCGTAGATGCGACAGGGCAGCCCCAGCATTTT. The full variable domain, its missing parts supplied by reference TRBV9 and TRBJ1-5, is DSGVTQTPKHLITATGQRVTLRCSPRSGDLSVYWYQQSLDQGLQFLIQYYNGEERAKGNILERFSAQQFPDLHSELNLSSLELGDSALYFCASSVDATGQPQHFGDGTRLSIL.

The DNA for the CDR3 is TGTGCCAGCAGTTCCTTCGAAGTCCGGCTGGGGTACAATGAGCAGTTCTTC. This translates into CASSSFEVRLGYNEQFF. The V call is TRBV27, the J call TRBJ2-1; D unclear. This CDR3 region has 17 residues. The V end was cut by 4 bases, the J end by 4 bases, with 20 bases between. Germline loops: CDR1 MNHEY, CDR2 SMNVEV (reference sequence).

This chain joins TRBV27 and TRBJ2-5, with 12 bases fitting TRBD1. Germline V gives CDR1 MNHEY, CDR2 SMNVEV (reference sequence). CDR3 length: 17 amino acids. V lost 4 bases, J lost 5 bases, and 11 bases stayed unmatched. The CDR3: CASSSNPRDRGRETQYF. The CDR3, as DNA: TGTGCCAGCAGTTCCAACCCCCGGGACAGGGGGCGGGAGACCCAGTACTTC.

V usage is TRBV5-4 and J usage is TRBJ1-2, with a weak D call TRBD1 (6 bases). This CDR3 has 13 residues. Germline CDR1 reads SGHNT; CDR2 reads YYREEE (reference sequence). Trimming removed 2 bases from V and 7 bases from J, with 12 bases in between. The CDR3 DNA sequence: TGTGCCAGCAGCTTAGGGGGATACGGTGGCTACACCTTC. Protein product: CASSLGGYGGYTF.

The V call is TRBV11-2, the J call TRBJ1-3; 8 bases are a match to TRBD1. Germline CDR1 and CDR2: SGHAT and FQNNGV. With 2 bases clipped from V and 3 bases from J, the junction kept 6 bases outside the gene matches. The CDR3 sequence is 16 residues long. CDR3 DNA sequence: TGTGCCAGCAGCTTAAGCCAGGGGGCCGGTGGAAACACCATATATTTT. It codes for CASSLSQGAGGNTIYF.

The rearrangement links TRBV5-4 to TRBJ2-3; 15 bases match TRBD2. The length of the CDR3 is 18 residues. The V gene's germline CDR1 is SGHNT and CDR2 YYREEE (reference sequence). V dropped 4 bases and J dropped 10; count of bases not matched to a gene: 16. The CDR3 coding sequence is TGTGCCAGCAGCCCCGGGACTAGCGGGGGGAGATCCGTCGGGCCGCAGTATTTT. It translates to CASSPGTSGGRSVGPQYF. The full variable domain, rest sourced from reference TRBV5-4 and TRBJ2-3, is ETGVTQSPTHLIKTRGQQVTLRCSSQSGHNTVSWYQQALGQGPQFIFQYYREEENGRGNFPPRFSGLQFPNYSSELNVNALELDDSALYLCASSPGTSGGRSVGPQYFGPGTRLTVL.

V and J are TRBV11-2 and TRBJ2-7; TRBD2 matches at 7 bases. V was pared by 2 bases and J by 7 bases, with 5 bases of the junction left unmatched. This CDR3 region has 13 residues. From germline, CDR1 is SGHAT and CDR2 FQNNGV. The CDR3 sequence: CASSLTGGVEQYF. The CDR3 region has the DNA TGTGCCAGCAGCTTAACGGGAGGCGTAGAGCAGTACTTC.

J is TRBJ2-1 and V is TRBV5-4, with D possibly being TRBD2 (6 bases). CDR1 is SGHNT and CDR2 is YYREEE in the germline V gene (reference sequence). The CDR3 runs 12 residues. Trimming took 6 bases from V and 8 from J, leaving 12 bases between them. CDR3 DNA: TGTGCCAGCAATAGACCGGGAGATGAGCAGTTCTTC. As protein: CASNRPGDEQFF.

The chain combines TRBV5-8 with TRBJ2-1; tentatively, D is TRBD1 (6 bases). From germline, CDR1 is SGHTS and CDR2 YDEGEE. This CDR3 is 16 amino acids long. Trimming took 5 bases from V and 3 from J, leaving 18 bases between them. This CDR3 reads CASRERSSGHYNEQFF. The CDR3 DNA sequence: TGTGCCAGCAGAGAACGATCCTCGGGACACTACAATGAGCAGTTCTTC.

This chain links TRBV6-1 with TRBJ2-5; no firm D call. The CDR3 covers 15 residues. V lost 2 bases and J 3 bases, leaving 13 bases between the germline ends. Germline CDR1 is MNHNS and CDR2 is SASEGT. CDR3 region: CASSEPRRSKETQYF. The CDR3 nucleotides read TGTGCCAGCAGTGAACCCCGCCGCAGCAAAGAGACCCAGTACTTC.

The chain links TRBV28 to TRBJ2-5; TRBD1 or TRBD2 may be the D gene (5 bases each). Germline values: CDR1 MDHEN, CDR2 SYDVKM. With 4 bases removed from V and 5 bases from J, the gap between germline ends came to 20 bases. The length of the CDR3 is 16 residues. The CDR3 region is CASSSVGDPQQETQYF. The CDR3 DNA is TGTGCCAGCAGTTCCGTCGGGGACCCTCAGCAGGAGACCCAGTACTTC.

The chain is built from TRBV6-5 and TRBJ1-5; 7 positions match TRBD1. Trimming at V came to 6 bases and at J to 0 bases, leaving 5 bases not matched to a gene. The germline V gene encodes CDR1 MNHEY and CDR2 SVGAGI. The CDR3 loop spans 15 amino acids. CDR3 sequence reads: CASRRDSYSNQPQHF. In nucleotides, the CDR3 is TGTGCCAGCAGGCGGGACAGTTATAGCAATCAGCCCCAGCATTTT.